What follows are 14 T cell receptor beta chains derived from one specimen sequenced in a study of monozygotic twins with inflammatory bowel disease. TCRdb re-called the 5' RACE reads and shows each CDR3 protein once, DNA omitted. This table holds approximately 420,000 distinct CDR3 sequences. The sample consisted of blood. The receptor set was obtained from a human donor with ulcerative colitis or Crohn's disease, or a healthy co-twin of an affected twin (not recorded which).

The chain combines TRBV4-3 with TRBJ2-7; the TCRdb D gene call, TRBD2, has no DNA to confirm it. CDR3 length: 17 amino acids. Per germline, CDR1 LGHNA and CDR2 YSLEER. CDR3 sequence reads: CASSQDLGRAPSYEQYF.

This chain uses TRBV20-1 with TRBJ2-2; TCRdb's D call, TRBD2, is unchecked because there is no DNA. CDR3 length equals 15 residues. Germline loops: CDR1 DFQATT, CDR2 SNEGSKA (reference sequence). The CDR3 loop reads CSASSGRVNTGELFF.

The chain has TRBV5-1 and TRBJ2-4; TCRdb calls TRBD1, which cannot be checked without DNA. The CDR3 loop spans 17 amino acids. Germline CDR1 and CDR2: SGHRS and YFSETQ. The CDR3 here is CASSPGLQGLAKNIQYF.

The rearrangement uses TRBV28 and TRBJ2-1; TCRdb picks TRBD2, but there is no DNA to check that call. Germline loops: CDR1 MDHEN, CDR2 SYDVKM. CDR3 length equals 14 residues. CDR3 region: CASTGLVSSDEQFF.

V usage is TRBV20-1 and J usage is TRBJ2-7; there is no DNA to check the TCRdb D call of TRBD1. The germline V gene has CDR1 DFQATT and CDR2 SNEGSKA (reference sequence). The CDR3 has 12 amino acids. CDR3 amino acids: CSGGTGFHEQYF.

This rearrangement joins TRBV7-2 to TRBJ1-2; TCRdb's D call, TRBD1, is unchecked because there is no DNA. Per germline, CDR1 SGHTA and CDR2 FQGNSA. This CDR3 has 12 amino acids. CDR3: CASSWQGDGYTF. The whole variable domain, filled in from reference TRBV7-2 and TRBJ1-2, reads GAGVSQSPSNKVTEKGKDVELRCDPISGHTALYWYRQSLGQGLEFLIYFQGNSAPDKSGLPSDRFSAERTGGSVSTLTIQRTQQEDSAVYLCASSWQGDGYTFGSGTRLTVV.

V and J are TRBV19 and TRBJ2-1. CDR1 is LNHDA and CDR2 is SQIVND in the germline V gene (reference sequence). The CDR3 loop spans 14 amino acids. This CDR3 is CASSGPMDGDEQFF. Filled out from reference TRBV19 and TRBJ2-1, the complete variable domain reads DGGITQSPKYLFRKEGQNVTLSCEQNLNHDAMYWYRQDPGQGLRLIYYSQIVNDFQKGDIAEGYSVSREKKESFPLTVTSAQKNPTAFYLCASSGPMDGDEQFFGPGTRLTVL.

The V and J genes are TRBV20-1 and TRBJ2-4; TCRdb's D call of TRBD1 is untestable without DNA. Looked up from germline, CDR1 is DFQATT and CDR2 is SNEGSKA (reference sequence). There are 12 residues in the CDR3. The CDR3 spells CRADRAANIQYF.

CDR3 loop: CASSLEAGGARRPNTGELFF. This rearrangement joins TRBV7-6 to TRBJ2-2; TCRdb gives TRBD1 as the D gene, but with no DNA this cannot be confirmed. The CDR3 consists of 20 residues. Germline CDR1 SGHVS, CDR2 FNYEAQ.

V usage is TRBV5-6 and J usage is TRBJ1-3; TCRdb proposes TRBD1, but this gene call is untestable without DNA. CDR1 is SGHDT and CDR2 is YYEEEE in the germline V gene. This CDR3 spans 17 amino acids. The CDR3: CASSHRTGGNAGNTIYF.

The chain joins TRBV5-1 to TRBJ1-4; lacking DNA, the TRBD1 call made by TCRdb goes unchecked. Germline V gives CDR1 SGHRS, CDR2 YFSETQ. The CDR3 spans 15 residues. The CDR3: CASRRVQGVGEKLFF.

The chain combines TRBV18 with TRBJ1-1; as DNA is missing, the TRBD1 call by TCRdb cannot be tested. CDR3 size: 13 residues. Germline V CDR1 and CDR2: KGHSH, LQKENI. This chain's CDR3 is CASSPEHRGGAFF. The variable domain in full, with the rest retrieved from reference TRBV18 and TRBJ1-1, is NAGVMQNPRHLVRRRGQEARLRCSPMKGHSHVYWYRQLPEEGLKFMVYLQKENIIDESGMPKERFSAEFPKEGPSILRIQQVVRGDSAAYFCASSPEHRGGAFFGQGTRLTVV.

The chain uses TRBV5-1 and TRBJ1-5; checking the TCRdb D call of TRBD1 is not possible without DNA. The CDR3 is 14 residues long. Germline assignment: CDR1 SGHRS and CDR2 YFSETQ. CDR3 region: CASSLQGEGQPQHF.

The J gene is TRBJ2-2, the V gene TRBV3-1. Germline lookup yields CDR1 LGHDT and CDR2 YNNKEL (reference sequence). This CDR3 is 16 amino acids long. CDR3 in amino acids: CASSQRSGANTGELFF.